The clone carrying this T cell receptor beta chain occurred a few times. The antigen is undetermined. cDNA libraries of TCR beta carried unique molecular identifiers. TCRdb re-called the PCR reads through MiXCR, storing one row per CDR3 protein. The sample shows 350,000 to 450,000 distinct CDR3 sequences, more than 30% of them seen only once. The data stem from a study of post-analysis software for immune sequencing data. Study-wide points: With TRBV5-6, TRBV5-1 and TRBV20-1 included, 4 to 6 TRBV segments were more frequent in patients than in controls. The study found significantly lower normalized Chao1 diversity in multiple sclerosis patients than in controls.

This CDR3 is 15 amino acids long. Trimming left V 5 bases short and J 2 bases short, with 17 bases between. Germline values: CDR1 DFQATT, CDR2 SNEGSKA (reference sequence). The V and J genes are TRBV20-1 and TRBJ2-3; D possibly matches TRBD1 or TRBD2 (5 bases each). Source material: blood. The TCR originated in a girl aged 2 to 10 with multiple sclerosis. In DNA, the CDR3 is TGCAGTGCTCTCCGGGACGGGCTAGACACAGATACGCAGTATTTT. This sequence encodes CSALRDGLDTDTQYF.